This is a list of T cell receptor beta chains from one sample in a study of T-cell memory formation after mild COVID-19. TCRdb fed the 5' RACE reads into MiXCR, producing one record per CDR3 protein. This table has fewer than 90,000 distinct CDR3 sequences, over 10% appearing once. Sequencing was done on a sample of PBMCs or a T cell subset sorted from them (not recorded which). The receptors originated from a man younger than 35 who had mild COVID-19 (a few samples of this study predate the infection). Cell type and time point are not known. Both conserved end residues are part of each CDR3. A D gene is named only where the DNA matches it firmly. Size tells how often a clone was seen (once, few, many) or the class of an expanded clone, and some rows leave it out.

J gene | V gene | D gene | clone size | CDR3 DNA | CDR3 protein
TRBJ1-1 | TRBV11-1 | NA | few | TGTGCCAGCAGCTCCCCTGCCCTGAACACTGAAGCTTTCTTT | CASSSPALNTEAFF
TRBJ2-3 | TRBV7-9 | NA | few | TGTGCCAGCAGCTTCTACCGGTCGGATACGCAGTATTTT | CASSFYRSDTQYF
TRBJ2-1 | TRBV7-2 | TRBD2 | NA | TGTGCCAGCAGCTCGACGACTAGCTGGGGGTTCCATGAGCAGTTCTTC | CASSSTTSWGFHEQFF
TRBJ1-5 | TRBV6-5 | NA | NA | TGTGCCAGCAGTTACTCGACGGGTAATCAGCCCCAGCATTTT | CASSYSTGNQPQHF
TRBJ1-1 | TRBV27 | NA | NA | TGTGCCAGCAGCCCACTGACGGGGGGGATCATGAACACTGAAGCTTTCTTT | CASSPLTGGIMNTEAFF
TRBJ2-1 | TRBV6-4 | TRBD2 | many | TGTGCCAGCAGTGGACTAGCGGGTAACAATGAGCAGTTCTTC | CASSGLAGNNEQFF
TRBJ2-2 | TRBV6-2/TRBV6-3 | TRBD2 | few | TGTGCCAGCAGTTACATGGGACTAGCGGGGAACACCGGGGAGCTGTTTTTT | CASSYMGLAGNTGELFF
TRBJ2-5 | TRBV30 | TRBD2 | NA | TGTGCCTGGAGTGTACCTACTAGCGGGTACCAAGAGACCCAGTACTTC | CAWSVPTSGYQETQYF
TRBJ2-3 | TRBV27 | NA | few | TGTGCCAGCAGTTTATCGAACCCAGATACGCAGTATTTT | CASSLSNPDTQYF
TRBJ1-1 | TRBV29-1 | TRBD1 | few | TGCAGCGTTACAGAACAGGGGACTGAAGCTTTCTTT | CSVTEQGTEAFF
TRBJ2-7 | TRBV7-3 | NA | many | TGTGCCAGCAGCTTCGGGGAACGCTACGAGCAGTACTTC | CASSFGERYEQYF
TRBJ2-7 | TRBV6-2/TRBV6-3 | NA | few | TGTGCCAGCAGTTACGGGGTTGAGCGCGAGCAGTACTTC | CASSYGVEREQYF
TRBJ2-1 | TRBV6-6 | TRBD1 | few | TGTGCCAGCGGGGCAGGGGGTTGGGAGCAGTTCTTC | CASGAGGWEQFF
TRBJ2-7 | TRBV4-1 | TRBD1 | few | TGCGCCAGCAGCCAAGATGAGACAGGGGCCTACGAGCAGTACTTC | CASSQDETGAYEQYF
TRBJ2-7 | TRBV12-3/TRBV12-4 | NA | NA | TGTGCCAGCAGTTTTGGTTCCAGTTCCTACGAGCAGTACTTC | CASSFGSSSYEQYF
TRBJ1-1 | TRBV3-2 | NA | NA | TGTGCCAGCAGCCGTCGGACGGTGAACACTGAAGCTTTCTTT | CASSRRTVNTEAFF
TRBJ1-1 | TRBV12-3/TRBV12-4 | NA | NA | TGTGCCAGCACTCTCGGGAACACTGAAGCTTTCTTT | CASTLGNTEAFF
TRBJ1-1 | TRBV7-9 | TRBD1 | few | TGTGCCAGCAGCTTAGGGCCGGGACAGGGGGCATTCGGTGAGCACACTGAAGCTTTCTTT | CASSLGPGQGAFGEHTEAFF
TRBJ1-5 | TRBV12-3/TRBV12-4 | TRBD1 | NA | TGTGCCAGCCAGACAGGGGGCAATCAGCCCCAGCATTTT | CASQTGGNQPQHF
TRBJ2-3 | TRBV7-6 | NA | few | TGTGCCAGCAGCCCAATTTCCGATACGCAGTATTTT | CASSPISDTQYF
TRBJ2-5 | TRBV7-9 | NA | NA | TGTGCCAGCAGCTCTGAAGAAAGAGCCCTAGAGACCCAGTACTTC | CASSSEERALETQYF
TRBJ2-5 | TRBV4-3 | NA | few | TGCGCCAGCAGCCAAGCCAGGGGTTGGCAAGAGACCCAGTACTTC | CASSQARGWQETQYF
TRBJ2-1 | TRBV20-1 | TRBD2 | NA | TGCAGTGCCCTATCATTAGCGGGGGGGCTCCATGAGCAGTTCTTC | CSALSLAGGLHEQFF
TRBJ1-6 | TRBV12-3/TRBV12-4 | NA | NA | TGTGCCAGCAGTCCAGGGGAGACGGAATACTCACCCCTCCACTTT | CASSPGETEYSPLHF
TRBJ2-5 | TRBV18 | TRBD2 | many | TGTGCCAGCTCACCACCGACTAGCGGGGGGGAGACCCAGTACTTC | CASSPPTSGGETQYF
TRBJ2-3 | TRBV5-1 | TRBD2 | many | TGCGCCAGCAGCAGTACTAGCGGGGGCACAGATACGCAGTATTTT | CASSSTSGGTDTQYF
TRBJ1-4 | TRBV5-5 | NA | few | TGTGCCAGCAGCAGGGACCCACAGGGTCGAAATGAAAAACTGTTTTTT | CASSRDPQGRNEKLFF
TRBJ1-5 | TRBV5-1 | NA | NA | TGCGCCAGCAGGACACGGGGGATCTATAGCAATCAGCCCCAGCATTTT | CASRTRGIYSNQPQHF
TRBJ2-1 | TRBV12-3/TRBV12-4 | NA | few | TGTGCCAGCAGTTTAGACGCATCCTACAATGAGCAGTTCTTC | CASSLDASYNEQFF
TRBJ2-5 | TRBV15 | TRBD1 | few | TGTGCCACCAGCAACGTTGACAGGGGAGAGACCCAGTACTTC | CATSNVDRGETQYF
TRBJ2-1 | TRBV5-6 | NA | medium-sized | TGTGCCAGCAGCTTTGGTCATTATCGGGGTGAGCAGTTCTTC | CASSFGHYRGEQFF
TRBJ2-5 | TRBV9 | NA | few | TGTGCCAGCAGCTCCTACGGGACTCTCCAAGAGACCCAGTACTTC | CASSSYGTLQETQYF
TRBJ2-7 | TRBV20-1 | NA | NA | TGCAGTGCTAGAGATGGGGGTGCCTACGAGCAGTACTTC | CSARDGGAYEQYF
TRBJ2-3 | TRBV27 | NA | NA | TGTGCCAGCAGTTTAGTTGGGGCTAGCACAGATACGCAGTATTTT | CASSLVGASTDTQYF
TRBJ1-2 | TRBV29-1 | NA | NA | TGCAGCGTTGATTTTGTGGCAGACCCTCATGGCTACACCTTC | CSVDFVADPHGYTF
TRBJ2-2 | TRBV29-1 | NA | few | TGCAGCGGCGCTTGGCCCGTCGGCGAGGCGAACACCGGGGAGCTGTTTTTT | CSGAWPVGEANTGELFF
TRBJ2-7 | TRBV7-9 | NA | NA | TGTGCCAGCAGCCCGCCGAGTCTGTACGAGCAGTACTTC | CASSPPSLYEQYF
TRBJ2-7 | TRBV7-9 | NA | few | TGTGCCAGCAGCCAACAGGGAGACGAGCAGTACTTC | CASSQQGDEQYF
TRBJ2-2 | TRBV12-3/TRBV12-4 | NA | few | TGTGCCAGCAGTTTGGCAGGGCTAATAGGGAACACCGGGGAGCTGTTTTTT | CASSLAGLIGNTGELFF
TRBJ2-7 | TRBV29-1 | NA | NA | TGCAGCGCACTCGGGCCTACCCTTTACGAGCAGTACTTC | CSALGPTLYEQYF
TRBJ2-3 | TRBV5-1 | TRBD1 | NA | TGCGCCAGCAGCCCGAGGCCTGGGACAGCCACAGATACGCAGTATTTT | CASSPRPGTATDTQYF
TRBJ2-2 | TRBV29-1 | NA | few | TGCAGCGTCGAGCATAGGGATAGCACACCCGGGGAGCTGTTTTTT | CSVEHRDSTPGELFF
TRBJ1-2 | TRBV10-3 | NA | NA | TGTGCCATCAGTGAGGACAGCTTCAACCAGGGCTATGGCTACACCTTC | CAISEDSFNQGYGYTF
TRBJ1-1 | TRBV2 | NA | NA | TGTGCCAGCAGTGGTTGGGGGCAGGGTGACCCTGAAGCTTTCTTT | CASSGWGQGDPEAFF
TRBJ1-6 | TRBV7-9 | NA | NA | TGTATAAGCTCTCGTGCGTTGGGCTCACCCCTCCACTTT | CISSRALGSPLHF
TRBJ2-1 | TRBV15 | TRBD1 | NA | TGTGCCACCAGCGGGGACAGGCCAGGGAATGAGCAGTTCTTC | CATSGDRPGNEQFF
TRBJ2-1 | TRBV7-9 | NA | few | TGTGCCAGCAGCCCGCCTCGACTAGTCGTTGAGCAGTTCTTC | CASSPPRLVVEQFF
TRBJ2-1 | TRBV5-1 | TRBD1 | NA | TGCGCCTCTGAGGGGGCGATCAATGAGCAGTTCTTC | CASEGAINEQFF
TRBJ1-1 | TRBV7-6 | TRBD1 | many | TGTGCCAGCAGCTCTAACAGGGGGCGTGGGACTGAAGCTTTCTTT | CASSSNRGRGTEAFF
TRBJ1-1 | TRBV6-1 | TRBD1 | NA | TGTGCCAGCAGCGGGACAGGGGTAGCTGAAGCTTTCTTT | CASSGTGVAEAFF
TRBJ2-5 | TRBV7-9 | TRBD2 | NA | TGTGCCAGCAGCCGGGAGGGACGGAAAGAGACCCAGTACTTC | CASSREGRKETQYF
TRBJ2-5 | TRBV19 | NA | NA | TGTGCCAGTAGTATTGGCCTAACCCAAGAGACCCAGTACTTC | CASSIGLTQETQYF